These T cell receptor beta chains were read from a single sample in a study of shared clonotypes between healthy human individuals. TCRdb's table, derived via immunoSEQ multiplex PCR, lists solely in-frame clones and lacks some. In the table there are a few hundred thousand clones, about 95% of which are singletons. The sample was naive CD8+ T cells sorted from blood. The receptors shown here come from a woman in her twenties or thirties in good health. The CDR3 runs from the conserved cysteine through the conserved F or W. The order of the fields is V gene, J gene, clone size, D gene, CDR3 protein, CDR3 DNA. The D gene is left open where the match is weak. A row's size may be missing; if present it is once, few, many or a size class.

TRBV27	TRBJ2-2	NA	TRBD1	CASSATGGGTGELFF	TGTGCCAGCAGTGCGACAGGGGGTGGGACCGGGGAGCTGTTTTTT
TRBV9	TRBJ2-1	NA	TRBD2	CASSPWTSGSYNEQFF	TGTGCCAGCAGCCCTTGGACTAGCGGCTCCTACAATGAGCAGTTCTTC
TRBV27	TRBJ2-7	NA	TRBD1	CASSLGPGTGGYEQYF	TGTGCCAGCAGTTTAGGTCCAGGGACAGGGGGCTACGAGCAGTACTTC
TRBV6-1	TRBJ1-1	NA	NA	CASSDSWWAEAFF	TGTGCCAGCAGTGACAGTTGGTGGGCTGAAGCTTTCTTT
TRBV19	TRBJ2-7	NA	NA	CASSITQGSYEQYF	TGTGCCAGTAGTATAACACAGGGTTCCTACGAGCAGTACTTC
TRBV27	TRBJ1-4	NA	NA	CASRSTNEKLFF	TGTGCCAGCAGGTCGACTAATGAAAAACTGTTTTTT
TRBV7-9	TRBJ2-5	once	NA	CASSIVHGETQYF	TGTGCCAGCAGCATTGTACACGGGGAGACCCAGTACTTC
TRBV2	TRBJ2-5	NA	NA	CASSDKGWTPETQYF	TGTGCCAGCAGTGATAAGGGGTGGACGCCGGAGACCCAGTACTTC
TRBV7-9	TRBJ2-7	NA	TRBD2	CASSFSGIDFYEQYF	TGTGCCAGCAGTTTCAGCGGGATCGATTTCTACGAGCAGTACTTC
TRBV27	TRBJ2-1	NA	NA	CASSFSPAWGLDNEQFF	TGTGCCAGCAGTTTCTCACCGGCTTGGGGGCTTGACAATGAGCAGTTCTTC
TRBV10-2	TRBJ2-1	NA	TRBD2	CASSPRTSANNEQFF	TGCGCCAGCAGCCCTAGGACTAGCGCTAACAATGAGCAGTTCTTC
TRBV19	TRBJ2-7	NA	NA	CASSIPSGPYEQYF	TGTGCCAGTAGTATCCCCAGCGGCCCCTACGAGCAGTACTTC
TRBV27	TRBJ2-7	NA	NA	CASSLYGSPNEQYF	TGTGCCAGCAGTTTATACGGGAGTCCCAACGAGCAGTACTTC
TRBV2	TRBJ2-4	once	NA	CASGAGRGYLAKNIQYF	TGTGCCAGCGGGGCGGGAAGGGGGTACTTGGCCAAAAACATTCAGTACTTC
TRBV28	TRBJ2-1	NA	TRBD1	CASSPLGQGIYNEQFF	TGTGCCAGCAGTCCACTCGGACAGGGGATTTACAATGAGCAGTTCTTC
TRBV27	TRBJ1-1	NA	TRBD1	CASSIRQGEAFF	TGTGCCAGCAGTATCCGACAGGGGGAGGCTTTCTTT
TRBV19	TRBJ2-2	few	NA	CASSIDWNTGELFF	TGTGCCAGTAGTATCGATTGGAACACCGGGGAGCTGTTTTTT
TRBV9	TRBJ2-7	NA	TRBD1	CASSVGTGAYEQYF	TGTGCCAGCAGCGTAGGCACAGGGGCCTACGAGCAGTACTTC
TRBV28	TRBJ2-2	NA	NA	CASTHGDGELFF	TGTGCCAGCACCCACGGGGACGGGGAGCTGTTTTTT
TRBV28	TRBJ1-5	NA	NA	CASSLLAIKSNQPQHF	TGTGCCAGCAGTTTACTAGCAATTAAGAGCAATCAGCCCCAGCATTTT
TRBV15	TRBJ2-5	once	NA	CATTSARAAQETQYF	TGTGCCACCACCTCGGCGCGAGCGGCTCAAGAGACCCAGTACTTC
TRBV27	TRBJ1-1	NA	NA	CASSLSENTEAFF	TGTGCCAGCAGTTTATCTGAGAACACTGAAGCTTTCTTT
TRBV6-5	TRBJ2-7	once	NA	CASRNLARHEQYF	TGTGCCAGCAGAAATCTAGCGAGGCACGAGCAGTACTTC
TRBV28	TRBJ2-7	NA	TRBD2	CASSPRLAVVEQYF	TGTGCCAGCAGTCCGCGACTAGCGGTGGTCGAGCAGTACTTC
TRBV27	TRBJ2-1	NA	TRBD2	CASRQGLAAHEQFF	TGTGCCAGCAGACAGGGACTAGCGGCCCATGAGCAGTTCTTC
TRBV7-8	TRBJ2-7	NA	TRBD1	CASSLAGQTSYEQYF	TGTGCCAGCAGCTTAGCGGGACAGACGTCCTACGAGCAGTACTTC
TRBV11-2	TRBJ2-7	NA	NA	CASSLGRTYEQYF	TGTGCCAGCAGCTTAGGACGGACCTACGAGCAGTACTTC
TRBV28	TRBJ2-2	NA	NA	CASFGASENTGELFF	TGTGCCAGCTTCGGGGCTAGCGAGAACACCGGGGAGCTGTTTTTT
TRBV19	TRBJ2-7	once	NA	CASSPDPGSGFYEQYF	TGTGCCAGTAGCCCAGACCCCGGATCGGGCTTCTACGAGCAGTACTTC
TRBV7-9	TRBJ1-1	NA	NA	CASSPLKGAEAFF	TGTGCCAGCAGCCCTCTGAAGGGGGCTGAAGCTTTCTTT
TRBV11-2	TRBJ2-5	NA	TRBD1	CASSLVGTGGETQYF	TGTGCCAGCAGCTTAGTAGGGACAGGGGGAGAGACCCAGTACTTC
TRBV18	TRBJ2-3	NA	TRBD1	CASSPPETGSPDTQYF	TGTGCCAGCTCACCACCCGAGACAGGGAGCCCAGATACGCAGTATTTT
TRBV28	TRBJ2-1	NA	NA	CASNSLRGEQFF	TGTGCCAGCAACTCTTTGAGAGGTGAGCAGTTCTTC
TRBV6-6	TRBJ1-5	once	NA	CASSYLGSGNQPQHF	TGTGCCAGCAGTTACTTGGGGAGTGGCAATCAGCCCCAGCATTTT
TRBV7-2	TRBJ2-3	NA	TRBD2	CASRRGGYPPDTQYF	TGTGCCAGCAGACGGGGGGGCTACCCCCCAGATACGCAGTATTTT
TRBV19	TRBJ2-2	NA	NA	CASSITGELFF	TGTGCCAGTAGTATCACCGGGGAGCTGTTTTTT
TRBV7-9	TRBJ2-1	NA	TRBD1	CASSRPGQPYNEQFF	TGTGCCAGCAGCCGACCGGGACAGCCTTACAATGAGCAGTTCTTC
TRBV6-4	TRBJ2-3	NA	TRBD2	CASSGIAGAVDTQYF	TGTGCCAGCAGTGGGATAGCGGGGGCCGTAGATACGCAGTATTTT
TRBV28	TRBJ2-5	NA	TRBD1	CASSLSVREGALQETQYF	TGTGCCAGCAGTTTATCGGTTCGTGAGGGGGCGCTCCAAGAGACCCAGTACTTC
TRBV4-3	TRBJ1-6	NA	NA	CASSQGPGTGNSPLHF	TGCGCCAGCAGCCAAGGACCCGGGACTGGCAATTCACCCCTCCACTTT
TRBV19	TRBJ2-5	NA	NA	CATRNYAETQYF	TGTGCCACTAGAAATTACGCAGAGACCCAGTACTTC
TRBV4-1	TRBJ1-1	NA	TRBD1	CASSQDRTGGGEAFF	TGCGCCAGCAGCCAAGACCGGACAGGGGGGGGTGAAGCTTTCTTT
TRBV7-9	TRBJ1-4	few	NA	CASSYGTDEKLFF	TGTGCCAGCAGCTACGGGACCGATGAAAAACTGTTTTTT
TRBV11-2	TRBJ2-1	NA	NA	CASSPYVSEQFF	TGTGCCAGCAGCCCATATGTGAGTGAGCAGTTCTTC
TRBV4-1	TRBJ1-2	NA	NA	CASSQDSVGRNYYGYTF	TGCGCCAGCAGCCAAGATTCAGTGGGGAGGAACTACTATGGCTACACCTTC
TRBV19	TRBJ2-1	NA	TRBD2	CASSHGLVKENEQFF	TGTGCCAGTAGTCACGGACTAGTGAAGGAAAATGAGCAGTTCTTC
TRBV5-1	TRBJ1-2	NA	NA	CASSPKGLSDRFRVRPGNYGYTF	TGCGCCAGCAGCCCCAAGGGATTATCCGACCGTTTTCGTGTTCGTCCCGGCAACTATGGCTACACCTTC
TRBV7-9	TRBJ1-2	NA	NA	CASSRGGNNYGYTF	TGTGCCAGCAGTCGTGGCGGGAATAACTATGGCTACACCTTC
TRBV28	TRBJ1-1	NA	NA	CASSLVSMNTEAFF	TGTGCCAGCAGTTTGGTCAGCATGAACACTGAAGCTTTCTTT
TRBV14	TRBJ2-1	once	NA	CASSQGYEQFF	TGTGCCAGCAGCCAAGGTTATGAGCAGTTCTTC
TRBV9	TRBJ1-3	NA	NA	CASSEQGNGNTIYF	TGTGCCAGCAGCGAACAGGGAAATGGAAACACCATATATTTT
TRBV4-1	TRBJ2-1	NA	NA	CASSRRLVLRDEQFF	TGCGCCAGCAGCCGTAGACTAGTTTTGAGGGATGAGCAGTTCTTC
TRBV7-3	TRBJ2-1	NA	NA	CASSSLANEQFF	TGTGCCAGCAGCTCTCTAGCCAATGAGCAGTTCTTC
TRBV28	TRBJ2-2	NA	TRBD1	CASSQPGGTGELFF	TGTGCCAGCAGTCAACCAGGGGGCACCGGGGAGCTGTTTTTT
TRBV4-3	TRBJ2-7	NA	TRBD2	CASSQTSGNYEQYF	TGCGCCAGCAGCCAGACTAGCGGAAACTACGAGCAGTACTTC